This T cell receptor beta chain came from a study of post-analysis software for immune sequencing data. Study summary: The patients showed relapsing-remitting, secondary progressive and progressive-relapsing multiple sclerosis courses. Findings and caveats of the study: There were about five TRBV segments more frequent in patients than controls, and TRBV5-6, TRBV5-1 and TRBV20-1 were among them. Pronounced co-clustering by F measure was evident among identically batched samples. Diversity measured as normalized Chao1 was significantly lower in multiple sclerosis patients than in controls.

Sequencing libraries made from TCR beta cDNA carried unique molecular identifiers. Some 500,000 cDNA molecules were obtained per 1 to 10 million input T cells. TCRdb reprocessed the PCR reads via MiXCR and lists one record per CDR3 protein. The sample lists 450,000 to 650,000 distinct CDR3 sequences, around 40% occurring once. Remarks on this clonotype: The antigen is not known.

Germline trimming cut 1 base from V and 5 bases from J; bases unmatched to any gene: 4. The CDR3 consists of 15 residues. Germline-derived CDR1 and CDR2 are SEHNR and FQNEAQ (reference sequence). The sample consisted of blood. This clonotype was obtained from a girl aged 5 to 17 with multiple sclerosis. The rearrangement uses TRBV7-9 and TRBJ2-1, with TRBD1 identical over 8 bases. As DNA, the CDR3 is TGTGCCAGCAGCTTAGGGACAGGGATCGACAATGAGCAGTTCTTC. Translated: CASSLGTGIDNEQFF.